Following are 22 T cell receptor beta chains from one sample sequenced in a study of blood T cell repertoires in COVID-19 (TCRdb year 2020). Preparation of the library involved the immunoSEQ multiplex PCR assay. TCRdb stores this immuneACCESS table with in-frame sequences only. Part of the clones is absent; in the studies checked, under half of the shortfall reflects unresolved V genes, and no reason is known for the rest. Present in this sample are about 41,000 clones, around 89% of which were seen just once. Approximately 4.8% of the sample comes from the top ten. Sequenced material: peripheral blood. These receptors were taken from a human donor in a cohort sampled during active COVID-19.

The chain combines TRBV28 with TRBJ2-7; D not certain. Looked up from germline, CDR1 is MDHEN and CDR2 is SYDVKM. The V end was cut by 5 bases, the J end by 6 bases, with 11 bases between. This CDR3 has 12 residues. In DNA, the CDR3 is TGTGCCAGCAGTACCAGTAGCCTCGAGCAGTACTTC. Translation gives CASSTSSLEQYF.

V gene TRBV6-5 combines with J gene TRBJ2-7, with 10 bases matching TRBD2. Per the germline V gene, CDR1 is MNHEY and CDR2 is SVGAGI. After removal of 8 bases from V and 0 bases from J, the junction contained 7 bases not matched to a gene. The CDR3 spans 15 residues. The CDR3 bases are TGTGCCAGCCTACCTAGCGGGAGTAGCTCCTACGAGCAGTACTTC. As protein: CASLPSGSSSYEQYF.

This chain uses TRBV5-6 with TRBJ2-1; no clear D gene. The CDR3 has 14 amino acids. Trimming left V 3 bases short and J 3 bases short, with 10 bases between. Germline loops: CDR1 SGHDT, CDR2 YYEEEE. For the CDR3, the DNA is TGTGCCAGCAGCTCTCCGCCAGACTACAATGAGCAGTTCTTC. As protein: CASSSPPDYNEQFF. The full variable domain, in which reference TRBV5-6 and TRBJ2-1 provide the parts outside the CDR3, is DAGVTQSPTHLIKTRGQQVTLRCSPKSGHDTVSWYQQALGQGPQFIFQYYEEEERQRGNFPDRFSGHQFPNYSSELNVNALLLGDSALYLCASSSPPDYNEQFFGPGTRLTVL.

This rearrangement joins TRBV7-3 to TRBJ2-7; TRBD2 agrees at 7 bases. The ends lost 5 bases at V and 2 bases at J; junction bases unmatched: 9. CDR3 length: 15 amino acids. CDR1 is SGHTA and CDR2 is FQGTGA in the germline V gene. CDR3 loop: CASSPGASGPYEQYF. The CDR3 DNA follows: TGTGCCAGCAGCCCCGGCGCTAGCGGTCCCTACGAGCAGTACTTC.

J is TRBJ2-7 and V is TRBV11-2; weak D call: TRBD1 (5 bases). CDR1 is SGHAT and CDR2 is FQNNGV in the germline V gene. The V and J ends lost 3 bases and 3 bases respectively, with 12 bases between them. CDR3 length equals 14 residues. Here the CDR3 DNA reads TGTGCCAGCAGCTTCGAATTAGGGGACTACGAGCAGTACTTC. Translating it yields CASSFELGDYEQYF.

The chain links TRBV27 to TRBJ2-7, with D maybe TRBD2 (6 bases). Germline CDR1 and CDR2: MNHEY and SMNVEV (reference sequence). V was trimmed by 8 bases and J by 0 bases, leaving 17 bases between them. The CDR3 length is 15 residues. CDR3 sequence reads: CASYPPSGGSYEQYF. The CDR3 DNA sequence: TGTGCCAGCTATCCCCCGTCCGGGGGCTCCTACGAGCAGTACTTC.

This chain links TRBV3-1 (or the pseudogene TRBV3-2) with TRBJ1-2, with TRBD1 identical over 12 bases. Looked up from germline, CDR1 is LGHDT and CDR2 is YNNKEL (reference sequence). V lost 6 bases and J lost 5; bases outside the gene matches: 1. The CDR3 consists of 13 residues. CDR3 DNA sequence: TGTGCCAGCAGGGGACAGGGGGCATATGGCTACACCTTC. This codes for CASRGQGAYGYTF.

V gene TRBV7-6 combines with J gene TRBJ1-3; 10 bases map to TRBD1. There are 15 residues in the CDR3. After removal of 5 bases from V and 2 bases from J, the junction contained 3 bases not matched to a gene. The germline CDR1 and CDR2 sequences are SGHVS and FNYEAQ. CDR3: CASSPDRGTGNTIYF. CDR3 nucleotides: TGTGCCAGCAGCCCGGACAGGGGGACTGGAAACACCATATATTTT.

This chain uses TRBV18 with TRBJ2-2, with 9 bases matching TRBD2. The CDR3 is 19 residues long. Trimming cost V 3 bases and J 7 bases; bases outside gene matches: 18. Looked up from germline, CDR1 is KGHSH and CDR2 is LQKENI. The CDR3 DNA reads as TGTGCCAGCTCACCCTACCTAGGGTTTTCAGCGGGAGGCGGCGGGGAGCTGTTTTTT. Translating it yields CASSPYLGFSAGGGGELFF.

The genes are TRBV7-3 and TRBJ2-1, with a tentative D call TRBD2 (6 bases). CDR3 size: 14 residues. Trimming stripped 3 bases from V and 8 bases from J, with 14 bases between. The germline gives CDR1 SGHTA, CDR2 FQGTGA. The chain's CDR3 is CASSLSGSEDEQFF. In DNA, the CDR3 is TGTGCCAGCAGCTTGAGCGGGTCGGAGGATGAGCAGTTCTTC.

V usage is TRBV11-3 and J usage is TRBJ2-1; TRBD2 agrees at 10 bases. CDR3 length equals 16 residues. Germline trimming cut 0 bases from V and 11 bases from J; bases unmatched to any gene: 10. The germline gives CDR1 SGHNT, CDR2 YENEEA. The CDR3 loop is CASSLDGAGGASQQFF. In DNA form, the CDR3 reads TGTGCCAGCAGCTTAGATGGAGCGGGAGGGGCGTCTCAGCAGTTCTTC. Full variable domain (rest looked up from reference TRBV11-3 and TRBJ2-1): EAGVVQSPRYKIIEKKQPVAFWCNPISGHNTLYWYLQNLGQGPELLIRYENEEAVDDSQLPKDRFSAERLKGVDSTLKIQPAELGDSAVYLCASSLDGAGGASQQFFGPGTRLTVL.

The J gene is TRBJ2-5, the V gene TRBV2, with 7 bases matching TRBD1. The CDR3 consists of 14 residues. Trimming cost V 6 bases and J 7 bases; bases outside gene matches: 11. Per germline, CDR1 SNHLY and CDR2 FYNNEI. The CDR3 is CASSNRGDDWTQYF. DNA for the CDR3: TGTGCCAGCAGCAACAGGGGAGACGATTGGACCCAGTACTTC.

The chain carries TRBV6-5 and TRBJ1-1, with TRBD1 matching 9 bases. V shed 6 bases, J shed 6 bases, and the junction held 11 bases outside the gene matches. This CDR3 has 15 residues. Germline loops: CDR1 MNHEY, CDR2 SVGAGI. CDR3 region: CASRTLDRGASEAFF. The CDR3 bases are TGTGCCAGCAGAACCCTGGACAGGGGAGCTTCTGAAGCTTTCTTT.

This chain uses TRBV7-9 with TRBJ2-7, with 7 positions matching TRBD2. The CDR3 has 15 residues. Germline V gene sequence: CDR1 SEHNR, CDR2 FQNEAQ (reference sequence). With V trimmed by 2 bases and J by 6 bases, 10 bases remained unmatched. The CDR3 nucleotides read TGTGCCAGCAGCTTATTCACGGGAGGTTCGATCGAGCAGTACTTC. It translates to CASSLFTGGSIEQYF.

V usage is TRBV3-1 (or the pseudogene TRBV3-2) and J usage is TRBJ1-4; D is unresolved. CDR1 is LGHDT, CDR2 YNNKEL, per germline (reference sequence). This CDR3 has 13 residues. V dropped 5 bases and J dropped 10 bases, with 14 bases sitting between them. The CDR3 loop is CASSSAVRGKLFF. CDR3 bases: TGTGCCAGCAGCTCTGCGGTTCGGGGAAAACTGTTTTTT.

The chain combines TRBV25-1 with TRBJ2-7; possible D gene TRBD1, 5 bases. Germline values: CDR1 MGHDK, CDR2 SYGVNS. The CDR3 sequence is 13 residues long. V was clipped by 11 bases and J by 2 bases, with 16 bases between them. The CDR3 nucleotides are TGTGCCGGGTTGACAGATTACACCTACGAGCAGTACTTC. Its translation is CAGLTDYTYEQYF.

The V and J genes are TRBV15 and TRBJ2-6, with a weak D call TRBD2 (6 bases). Germline V lookup: CDR1 LNHNV, CDR2 YYDKDF (reference sequence). Trimming removed 1 base at V and 0 bases at J, with 22 bases between. This CDR3 is 21 amino acids long. The CDR3 region has the DNA TGTGCCACCAGCAGAGCGGCCGGAGGGCAGGGTACCCTCTCTGGGGCCAACGTCCTGACTTTC. Translation gives CATSRAAGGQGTLSGANVLTF.

The gene calls are TRBV11-2 and TRBJ1-2; weak D call: TRBD1 (5 bases). There are 13 residues in the CDR3. Germline V gives CDR1 SGHAT, CDR2 FQNNGV. The V end lost 5 bases, the J end lost 5 bases, and 12 bases lay between the germline ends. The CDR3 is CASSSQGYYGYTF. CDR3 coding DNA: TGTGCCAGCAGCAGCCAGGGATATTATGGCTACACCTTC.

This clone has a handful of counts. The genes are TRBV4-2 and TRBJ2-1; 9 bases map to TRBD2. Germline V gene lookup returns CDR1 LGHNA and CDR2 YNFKEQ. The CDR3 covers 17 residues. V lost 0 bases and J lost 2; bases outside the gene matches: 5. The CDR3 nucleotides read TGTGCCAGCAGCCAAGAATCGGCTAGCGGGGCCTACAATGAGCAGTTCTTC. Amino acids: CASSQESASGAYNEQFF.

The chain combines TRBV6-5 with TRBJ2-7, with 8 bases aligning to TRBD2. The CDR3 contains 14 residues. From germline, CDR1 is MNHEY and CDR2 SVGAGI. Unmatched junction bases numbered 6, after V lost 4 bases and J lost 4 bases. CDR3 protein: CASSSGASGYEQYF. The CDR3 bases are TGTGCCAGCAGTTCGGGTGCTAGCGGGTACGAGCAGTACTTC.

This chain joins TRBV6-2 or TRBV6-3 and TRBJ2-3; a weak D match, TRBD2 (5 bases). CDR1 MNHEY and CDR2 SVGEGT come from the germline V gene. The CDR3 consists of 15 residues. V lost 6 bases and J 1 base, leaving 14 bases between the germline ends. This CDR3 reads CASSPGPAGTDTQYF. The CDR3 nucleotides read TGTGCCAGCAGCCCAGGACCAGCGGGCACAGATACGCAGTATTTT.

The chain couples TRBV10-1 to TRBJ2-5; the D is unclear. V was clipped by 4 bases and J by 0 bases, with 6 bases between them. The CDR3 loop spans 13 amino acids. CDR1 WNHNN and CDR2 SYGVQD come from the germline V gene (reference sequence). The CDR3 is CASSVRYQETQYF. As DNA, the CDR3 is TGCGCCAGCAGTGTTCGGTACCAAGAGACCCAGTACTTC.